This section outlines one T cell receptor beta chain sequence together with its context. In the original workflow: Using reference gene primer amplification, nucleated cell counts were estimated. Measured with immunoSEQ multiplex PCR; TCRdb has only the in-frame clones, and not every one. V, J and clone size derive from that table, while D and trimming were established from the DNA sequence. The sample contains around 34,000 clones, 83% of which appear only once. This CDR3 region has 16 residues. The J segment lost 0 bases and the V segment lost 1 base, leaving 4 bases of the junction unmatched. Germline values: CDR1 MNHNS, CDR2 SASEGT. This specimen comes from a study of blood T cell repertoires in COVID-19. Study-wide background: Acute-phase and convalescent COVID-19 samples originated in the United States, Italy and Spain. T cells, B-cell-depleted T cells, or PBMCs supplied cDNA or gDNA.

The rearrangement uses TRBV6-1 and TRBJ2-7, with 9 bases matching TRBD2. The clonotype comes from a middle-aged man with acute or convalescent COVID-19. Sequenced material: peripheral blood. The CDR3 loop is CASSEVAGAHSYEQYF. CDR3 coding DNA: TGTGCCAGCAGTGAAGTAGCGGGGGCTCACTCCTACGAGCAGTACTTC.